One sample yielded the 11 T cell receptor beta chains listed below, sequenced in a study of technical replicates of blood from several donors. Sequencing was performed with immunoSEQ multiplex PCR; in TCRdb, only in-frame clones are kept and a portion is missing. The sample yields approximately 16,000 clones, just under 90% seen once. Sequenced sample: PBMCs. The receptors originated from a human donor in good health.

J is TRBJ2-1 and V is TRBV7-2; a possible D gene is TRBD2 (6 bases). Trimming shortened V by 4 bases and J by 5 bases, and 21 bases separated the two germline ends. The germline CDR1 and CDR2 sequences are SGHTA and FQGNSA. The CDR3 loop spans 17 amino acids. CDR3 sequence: CASSSPPTAGYHNEQFF. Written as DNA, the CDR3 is TGTGCCAGCAGCTCTCCCCCAACTGCGGGATACCACAATGAGCAGTTCTTC.

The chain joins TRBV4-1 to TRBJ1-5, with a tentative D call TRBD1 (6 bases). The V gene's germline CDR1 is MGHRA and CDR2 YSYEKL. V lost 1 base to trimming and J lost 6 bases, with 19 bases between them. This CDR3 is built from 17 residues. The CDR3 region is CASSQGGAGDNGQPQHF. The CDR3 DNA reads TGCGCCAGCAGCCAAGGTGGGGCAGGGGATAATGGTCAGCCCCAGCATTTT.

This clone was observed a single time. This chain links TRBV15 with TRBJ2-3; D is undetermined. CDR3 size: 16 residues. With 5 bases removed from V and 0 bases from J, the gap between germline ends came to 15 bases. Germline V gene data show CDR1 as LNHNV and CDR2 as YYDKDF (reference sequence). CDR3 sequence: CATSGFLNASTDTQYF. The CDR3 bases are TGTGCCACCAGCGGCTTCCTTAACGCTAGCACAGATACGCAGTATTTT.

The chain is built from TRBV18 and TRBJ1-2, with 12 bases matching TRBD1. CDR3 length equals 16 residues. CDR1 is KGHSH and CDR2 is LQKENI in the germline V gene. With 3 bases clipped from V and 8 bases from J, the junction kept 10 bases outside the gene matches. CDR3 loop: CASSPVEGQGAGGYTF. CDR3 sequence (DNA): TGTGCCAGCTCACCGGTCGAGGGACAGGGGGCCGGAGGCTACACCTTC.

CDR3: CASSPGQDREFNEQFF. The CDR3 nucleotides are TGTGCCAGCAGCCCGGGACAGGACAGGGAATTCAATGAGCAGTTCTTC. The V call is TRBV5-4, the J call TRBJ2-1, with TRBD1 matching over 8 bases. This CDR3 region has 16 residues. V shed 4 bases and J 6 bases; nucleotides not matched to a gene: 12. Germline V gene data show CDR1 as SGHNT and CDR2 as YYREEE (reference sequence).

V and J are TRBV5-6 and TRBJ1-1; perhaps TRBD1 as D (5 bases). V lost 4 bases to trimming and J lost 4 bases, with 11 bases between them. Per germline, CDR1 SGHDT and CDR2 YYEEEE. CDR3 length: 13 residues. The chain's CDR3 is CASSRSGRTEAFF. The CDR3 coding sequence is TGTGCCAGCAGCAGGTCAGGGCGCACTGAAGCTTTCTTT.

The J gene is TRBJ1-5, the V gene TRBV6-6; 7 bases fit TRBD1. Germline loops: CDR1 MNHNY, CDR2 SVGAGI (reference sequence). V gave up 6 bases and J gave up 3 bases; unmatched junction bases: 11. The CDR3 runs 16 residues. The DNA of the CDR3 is TGTGCCAGCAGGGAAATCGGGACAGCTAACAATCAGCCCCAGCATTTT. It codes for CASREIGTANNQPQHF.

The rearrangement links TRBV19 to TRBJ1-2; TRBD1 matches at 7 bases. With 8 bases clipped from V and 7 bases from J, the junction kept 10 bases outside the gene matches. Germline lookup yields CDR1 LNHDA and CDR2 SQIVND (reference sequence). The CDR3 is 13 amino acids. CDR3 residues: CASQLPGQIGYTF. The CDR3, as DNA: TGTGCCAGTCAGCTCCCGGGACAGATTGGCTACACCTTC. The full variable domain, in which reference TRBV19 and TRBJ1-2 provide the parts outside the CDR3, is DGGITQSPKYLFRKEGQNVTLSCEQNLNHDAMYWYRQDPGQGLRLIYYSQIVNDFQKGDIAEGYSVSREKKESFPLTVTSAQKNPTAFYLCASQLPGQIGYTFGSGTRLTVV.

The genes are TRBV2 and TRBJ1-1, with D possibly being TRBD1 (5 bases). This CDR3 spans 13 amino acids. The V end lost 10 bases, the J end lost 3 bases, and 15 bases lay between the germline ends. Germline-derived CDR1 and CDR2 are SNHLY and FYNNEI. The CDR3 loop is CATPAQGHTEAFF. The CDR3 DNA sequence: TGTGCCACCCCGGCCCAGGGTCACACTGAAGCTTTCTTT. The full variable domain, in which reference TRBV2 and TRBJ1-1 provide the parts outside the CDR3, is EPEVTQTPSHQVTQMGQEVILRCVPISNHLYFYWYRQILGQKVEFLVSFYNNEISEKSEIFDDQFSVERPDGSNFTLKIRSTKLEDSAMYFCATPAQGHTEAFFGQGTRLTVV.

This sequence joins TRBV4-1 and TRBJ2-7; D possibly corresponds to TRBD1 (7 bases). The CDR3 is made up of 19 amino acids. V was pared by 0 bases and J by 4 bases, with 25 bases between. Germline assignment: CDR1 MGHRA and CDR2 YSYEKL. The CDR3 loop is CASSQDGPTTGEVLYEQYF. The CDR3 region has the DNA TGCGCCAGCAGCCAAGATGGCCCTACAACAGGGGAGGTGCTTTACGAGCAGTACTTC.

For the CDR3, the DNA is TGCGCCAGCAGCGAACAGGGGGTGGGGGCCAACGTCCTGACTTTC. It specifies CASSEQGVGANVLTF. V is TRBV5-1 and J is TRBJ2-6, with 8 bases fitting TRBD1. V shed 4 bases, J shed 4 bases, and the junction held 4 bases outside the gene matches. This CDR3 has 15 amino acids. Germline V gene lookup returns CDR1 SGHRS and CDR2 YFSETQ.